These 17 T cell receptor beta chains were all obtained from the same sample, sequenced in a study of cytomegalovirus exposure and HLA in healthy donors. With 60 Vbeta and 13 Jbeta primers, the PCR was carried out. Here immunoSEQ multiplex PCR was the method, and the copy in TCRdb shows in-frame clones only, minus some. The table shows roughly 170,000 clones, with about 79% occurring only once. Input material: PBMCs. The origin of the receptors is a girl aged 2 to 10 in good health and CMV-seropositive.

CDR3 bases: TGTGCCAGCAGTTCCTCGGCGGGGTCGGGTGGCTACACCTTC. Amino acids: CASSSSAGSGGYTF. The gene calls are TRBV5-5 and TRBJ1-2; D is uncertain. The germline V and J ends were trimmed by 5 bases and 7 bases, with 18 bases remaining between them. The CDR3 length is 14 residues. Germline V CDR1 and CDR2: SGHKS, YYEKEE (reference sequence).

This clone appeared once. CDR3 protein: CAISERELNTEQYF. The CDR3 DNA reads as TGTGCCATCAGTGAGCGGGAACTGAATACCGAGCAGTACTTC. The J gene is TRBJ2-7, the V gene TRBV10-3, with D possibly matching TRBD2 (5 bases). Trimming shortened V by 2 bases and J by 6 bases, and 14 bases separated the two germline ends. This CDR3 is 14 amino acids long. CDR1 and CDR2 from the germline V gene are ENHRY and SYGVKD.

The genes are TRBV18 and TRBJ2-2; 12 positions match TRBD2. V trimming: 3 bases; J trimming: 8 bases; junction bases outside the gene matches: 7. CDR1 KGHSH and CDR2 LQKENI come from the germline V gene. CDR3 length: 16 amino acids. CDR3 sequence reads: CASSPTGLAGSGELFF. As DNA, the CDR3 is TGTGCCAGCTCACCGACCGGACTAGCGGGAAGTGGGGAGCTGTTTTTT.

The chain links TRBV9 to TRBJ2-2; D is unresolved. Looked up from germline, CDR1 is SGDLS and CDR2 is YYNGEE. V was cut by 2 bases and J by 0 bases, with 2 bases left in between. The CDR3 is 13 amino acids. The CDR3 reads CASSVSNTGELFF. In DNA form, the CDR3 reads TGTGCCAGCAGCGTCTCGAACACCGGGGAGCTGTTTTTT.

The chain uses TRBV30 and TRBJ2-6; maybe TRBD2 (5 bases). The CDR3 consists of 15 residues. Per the germline V gene, CDR1 is GTSNPN and CDR2 is SVGIG (reference sequence). V lost 3 bases and J lost 4, with 13 bases in between. The CDR3 nucleotides read TGTGCCTGGAGGGCCGGACTGGTAGGGGCCAACGTCCTGACTTTC. Translated: CAWRAGLVGANVLTF.

In this sample, this clone turned up a few times. V usage is TRBV4-1 and J usage is TRBJ1-2, with D hard to call. V was cut by 0 bases and J by 4 bases, with 9 bases left in between. The CDR3 is 14 amino acids. CDR1 is MGHRA, CDR2 YSYEKL, per germline. In DNA form, the CDR3 reads TGCGCCAGCAGCCAAGACACAGCTCTCTATGGCTACACCTTC. Translation gives CASSQDTALYGYTF.

The chain is built from TRBV28 and TRBJ1-2; TRBD1 is a possible D gene (5 bases). Looked up from germline, CDR1 is MDHEN and CDR2 is SYDVKM. V lost 4 bases and J lost 3, with 12 bases in between. This CDR3 is 14 amino acids long. The CDR3 protein is CASSSKTGYYGYTF. CDR3 in DNA: TGTGCCAGCAGTTCCAAAACAGGCTACTATGGCTACACCTTC.

In its sample, this clone was seen once. This chain connects TRBV30 to TRBJ2-1; 10 bases fit TRBD2. The CDR3 contains 14 residues. Germline CDR1 and CDR2: GTSNPN and SVGIG (reference sequence). Unmatched junction bases numbered 3, after V lost 5 bases and J lost 2 bases. CDR3 sequence (DNA): TGTGCCTGGGACACTAGCGGGGCCTACAATGAGCAGTTCTTC. It yields the protein CAWDTSGAYNEQFF.

The chain couples TRBV27 to TRBJ1-4; TRBD1 aligns across 7 bases. Losses at the gene ends were 4 bases for V and 8 bases for J; bases not matched to a gene: 4. The germline CDR1 and CDR2 sequences are MNHEY and SMNVEV (reference sequence). The CDR3 spans 13 residues. CDR3 coding DNA: TGTGCCAGCAGTTGGCAGGGGGGAGAAAAACTGTTTTTT. This gives the protein CASSWQGGEKLFF.

The V and J genes are TRBV27 and TRBJ1-2, with TRBD1 matching 8 bases. CDR3 length equals 14 residues. Looked up from germline, CDR1 is MNHEY and CDR2 is SMNVEV (reference sequence). J gave up 7 bases and V 3 bases, and 7 bases lay outside the gene matches. The CDR3 bases are TGTGCCAGCAGTTTCCTGGACAGGGCTGGTGGCTACACCTTC. Protein product: CASSFLDRAGGYTF.

The chain uses TRBV4-1 and TRBJ1-5; no clear D gene. CDR1 is MGHRA and CDR2 is YSYEKL in the germline V gene. The V gene lost 2 bases and the J gene lost 3 bases, with 17 bases spanning the gap. This CDR3 comprises 17 residues. The CDR3, as DNA: TGCGCCAGCAGCCAAATTATCATCCCGAGGAACAATCAGCCCCAGCATTTT. Protein sequence: CASSQIIIPRNNQPQHF.

The chain has TRBV5-6 and TRBJ1-2, with D tentatively TRBD1 (5 bases). Trimming removed 0 bases from V and 7 bases from J, with 10 bases in between. Germline V CDR1 and CDR2: SGHDT, YYEEEE. CDR3 size: 13 residues. The CDR3 nucleotides read TGTGCCAGCAGCTTGGAACAGGACCCTGGCTACACCTTC. It is translated as CASSLEQDPGYTF.

The chain has TRBV27 and TRBJ1-4, with a weak D call TRBD1 (6 bases). Germline V gene sequence: CDR1 MNHEY, CDR2 SMNVEV (reference sequence). The CDR3 is 14 residues long. Deletions cut 6 bases from V and 7 bases from J, with 15 bases between. CDR3: CASSREGDGEKLFF. The CDR3 DNA is TGTGCCAGCAGCCGAGAGGGGGACGGTGAAAAACTGTTTTTT. Combining the CDR3 with reference TRBV27 and TRBJ1-4 gives the whole variable domain EAQVTQNPRYLITVTGKKLTVTCSQNMNHEYMSWYRQDPGLGLRQIYYSMNVEVTDKGDVPEGYKVSRKEKRNFPLILESPSPNQTSLYFCASSREGDGEKLFFGSGTQLSVL.

The sample holds a few counts of this clone. The chain employs TRBV10-3 and TRBJ2-3; 11 bases line up with TRBD2. The V and J ends lost 6 bases and 5 bases, in that order; junction bases with no gene match: 7. Germline V gene sequence: CDR1 ENHRY, CDR2 SYGVKD. This CDR3 is 15 amino acids long. The CDR3 reads CAIRITSGGQDTQYF. CDR3 sequence (DNA): TGTGCCATCAGAATAACTAGCGGGGGCCAAGATACGCAGTATTTT.

The V gene is TRBV11-2, the J gene TRBJ2-7, with D uncertain. V was pared by 4 bases and J by 5 bases, with 12 bases between. The CDR3 extends over 13 amino acids. Looked up from germline, CDR1 is SGHAT and CDR2 is FQNNGV. The CDR3 loop is CASSSLRLDEQYF. The CDR3 region has the DNA TGTGCCAGCAGCTCCCTGAGGTTGGACGAGCAGTACTTC. The full variable domain, completed using reference TRBV11-2 and TRBJ2-7, is EAGVAQSPRYKIIEKRQSVAFWCNPISGHATLYWYQQILGQGPKLLIQFQNNGVVDDSQLPKDRFSAERLKGVDSTLKIQPAKLEDSAVYLCASSSLRLDEQYFGPGTRLTVT.

This chain links TRBV7-2 with TRBJ2-3, with TRBD2 matching 9 bases. Unmatched junction bases numbered 7, after V lost 5 bases and J lost 4 bases. Germline V CDR1 and CDR2: SGHTA, FQGNSA. The CDR3 covers 15 residues. The CDR3 sequence is CASSQQRGASDTQYF. The CDR3 region has the DNA TGTGCCAGCAGCCAGCAGCGGGGGGCATCAGATACGCAGTATTTT.

The V call is TRBV19, the J call TRBJ1-1; TRBD1 matches 8 bases. CDR3 length equals 12 residues. In germline, CDR1 is LNHDA, CDR2 SQIVND (reference sequence). The V segment lost 5 bases and the J segment 11 bases; nucleotides outside the gene matches: 7. The CDR3 spells CASSWTGYLAFF. The CDR3, as DNA: TGTGCCAGTAGTTGGACAGGGTACTTGGCTTTCTTT.